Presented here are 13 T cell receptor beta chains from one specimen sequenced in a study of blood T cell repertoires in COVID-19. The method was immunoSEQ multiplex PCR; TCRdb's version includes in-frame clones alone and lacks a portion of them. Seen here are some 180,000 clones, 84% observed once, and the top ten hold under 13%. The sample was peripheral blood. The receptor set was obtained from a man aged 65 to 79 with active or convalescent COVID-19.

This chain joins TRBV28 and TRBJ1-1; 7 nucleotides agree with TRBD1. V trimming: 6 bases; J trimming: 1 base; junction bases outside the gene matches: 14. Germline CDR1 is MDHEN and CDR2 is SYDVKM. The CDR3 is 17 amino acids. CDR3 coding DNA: TGTGCCAGCAGGTTAAGGCCCTCGGGACAGCCGAACACTGAAGCTTTCTTT. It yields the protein CASRLRPSGQPNTEAFF.

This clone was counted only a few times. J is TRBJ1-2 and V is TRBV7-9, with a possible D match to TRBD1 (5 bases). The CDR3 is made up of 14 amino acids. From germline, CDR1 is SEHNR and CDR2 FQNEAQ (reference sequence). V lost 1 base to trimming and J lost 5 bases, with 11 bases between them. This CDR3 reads CASSLGWGQYGYTF. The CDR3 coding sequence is TGTGCCAGCAGCTTAGGATGGGGCCAGTATGGCTACACCTTC.

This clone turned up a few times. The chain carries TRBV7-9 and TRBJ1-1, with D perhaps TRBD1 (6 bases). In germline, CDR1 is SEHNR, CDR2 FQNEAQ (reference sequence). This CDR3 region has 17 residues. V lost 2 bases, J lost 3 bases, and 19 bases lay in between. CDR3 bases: TGTGCCAGCAGCTTAAGAAGGGGGGGCAGGAAGGACACTGAAGCTTTCTTT. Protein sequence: CASSLRRGGRKDTEAFF. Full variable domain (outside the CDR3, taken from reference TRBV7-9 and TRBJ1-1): DTGVSQNPRHKITKRGQNVTFRCDPISEHNRLYWYRQTLGQGPEFLTYFQNEAQLEKSRLLSDRFSAERPKGSFSTLEIQRTEQGDSAMYLCASSLRRGGRKDTEAFFGQGTRLTVV.

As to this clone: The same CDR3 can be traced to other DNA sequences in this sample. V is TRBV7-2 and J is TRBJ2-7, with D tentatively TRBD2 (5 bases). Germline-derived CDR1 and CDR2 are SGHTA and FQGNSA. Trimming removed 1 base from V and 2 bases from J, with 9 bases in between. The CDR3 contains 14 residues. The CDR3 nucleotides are TGTGCCAGCAGCTTAGGTACGGGAACCTACGAGCAGTACTTC. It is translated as CASSLGTGTYEQYF.

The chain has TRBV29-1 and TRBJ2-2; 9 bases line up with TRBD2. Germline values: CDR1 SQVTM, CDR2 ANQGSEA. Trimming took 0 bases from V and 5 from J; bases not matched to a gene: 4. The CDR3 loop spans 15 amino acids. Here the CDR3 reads CSVEERAGGTGELFF. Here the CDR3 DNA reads TGCAGCGTTGAAGAAAGAGCGGGAGGAACCGGGGAGCTGTTTTTT.

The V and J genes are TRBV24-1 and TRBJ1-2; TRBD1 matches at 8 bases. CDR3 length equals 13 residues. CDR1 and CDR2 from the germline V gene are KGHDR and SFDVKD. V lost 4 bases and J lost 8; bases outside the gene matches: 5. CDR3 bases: TGTGCCACCAGTGAAGGACAGGGAGGCGGCTACACCTTC. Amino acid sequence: CATSEGQGGGYTF.

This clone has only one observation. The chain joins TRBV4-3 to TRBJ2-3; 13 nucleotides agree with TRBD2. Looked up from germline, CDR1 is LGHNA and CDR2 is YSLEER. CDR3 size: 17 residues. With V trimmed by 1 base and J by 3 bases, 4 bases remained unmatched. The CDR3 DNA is TGCGCCAGCAGCCAAGGACAGACTAGCGGGAGGACAGATACGCAGTATTTT. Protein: CASSQGQTSGRTDTQYF.

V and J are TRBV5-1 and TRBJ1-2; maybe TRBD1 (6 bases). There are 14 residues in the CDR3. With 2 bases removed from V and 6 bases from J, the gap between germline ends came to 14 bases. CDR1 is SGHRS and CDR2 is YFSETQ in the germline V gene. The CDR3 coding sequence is TGCGCCAGCAGCTTCCAGACCGAGGGGGATGGCTACACCTTC. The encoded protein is CASSFQTEGDGYTF.

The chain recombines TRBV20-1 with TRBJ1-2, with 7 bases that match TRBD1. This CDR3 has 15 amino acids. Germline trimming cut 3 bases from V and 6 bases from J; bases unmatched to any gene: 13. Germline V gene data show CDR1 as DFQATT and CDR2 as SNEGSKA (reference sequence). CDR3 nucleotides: TGCAGTGCTAGTATCAGGGGGAGCACTCACAATGGCTACACCTTC. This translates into CSASIRGSTHNGYTF.

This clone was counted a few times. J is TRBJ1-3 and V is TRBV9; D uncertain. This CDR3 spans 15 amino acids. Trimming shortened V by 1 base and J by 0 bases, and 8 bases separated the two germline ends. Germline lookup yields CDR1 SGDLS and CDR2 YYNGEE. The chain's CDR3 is CASSVMEGSGNTIYF. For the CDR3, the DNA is TGTGCCAGCAGCGTAATGGAGGGCTCTGGAAACACCATATATTTT.

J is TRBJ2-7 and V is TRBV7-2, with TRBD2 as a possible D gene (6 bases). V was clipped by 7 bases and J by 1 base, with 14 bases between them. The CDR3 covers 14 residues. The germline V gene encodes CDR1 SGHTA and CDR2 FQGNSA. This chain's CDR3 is CASTYWGTSYEQYF. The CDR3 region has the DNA TGTGCCAGCACCTACTGGGGGACTTCCTACGAGCAGTACTTC.

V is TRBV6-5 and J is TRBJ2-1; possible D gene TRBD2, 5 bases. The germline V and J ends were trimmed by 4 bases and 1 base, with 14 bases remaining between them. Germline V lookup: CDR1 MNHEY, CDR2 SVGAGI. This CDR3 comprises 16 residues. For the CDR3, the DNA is TGTGCCAGCAGTTTTCGGGCCCCGGGGTCCTACAATGAGCAGTTCTTC. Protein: CASSFRAPGSYNEQFF.

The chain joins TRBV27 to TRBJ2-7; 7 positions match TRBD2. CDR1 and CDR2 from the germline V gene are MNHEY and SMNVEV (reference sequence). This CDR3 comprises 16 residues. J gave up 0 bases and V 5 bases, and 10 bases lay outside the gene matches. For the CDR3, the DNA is TGTGCCAGCAGTCCCAACCCGCGGGGGAGCTCCTACGAGCAGTACTTC. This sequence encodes CASSPNPRGSSYEQYF.